This T cell receptor beta chain was retrieved from a study of cytomegalovirus exposure and HLA in healthy donors. Study results and limitations: A later analysis reportedly found fewer N-insertions in an Asian-associated ancestry cluster than the roughly 670-donor mean. Association of a missense DCLRE1C variant with TCR beta V- and J-gene trimming was reported in a later analysis.

This CDR3 is built from 15 residues. V was cut by 4 bases and J by 3 bases, with 16 bases left in between. Germline V gene lookup returns CDR1 SGHRS and CDR2 YFSETQ. The PCR had 60 Vbeta and 13 Jbeta primers. How the authors handled the data: Unique TCR beta chains totaled roughly 81 million in a later count, with around 11 million of them shared. Generated by immunoSEQ multiplex PCR, the TCRdb table keeps only in-frame clones and is missing some. Clone size and the V and J calls come from that table; the DNA yielded D and trimming. Of about 200,000 clones listed, 80% to 90% are singletons. Points on this clone: As yet, its antigen is unknown.

Sample: PBMCs. This TCR was sampled from a woman in her twenties or thirties in good health and CMV-seronegative. V gene TRBV5-1 combines with J gene TRBJ1-2, with D tentatively TRBD1 (6 bases). The CDR3 DNA is TGCGCCAGCAGCGTACAGGGTTCCCTCGACTATGGCTACACCTTC. This translates into CASSVQGSLDYGYTF.